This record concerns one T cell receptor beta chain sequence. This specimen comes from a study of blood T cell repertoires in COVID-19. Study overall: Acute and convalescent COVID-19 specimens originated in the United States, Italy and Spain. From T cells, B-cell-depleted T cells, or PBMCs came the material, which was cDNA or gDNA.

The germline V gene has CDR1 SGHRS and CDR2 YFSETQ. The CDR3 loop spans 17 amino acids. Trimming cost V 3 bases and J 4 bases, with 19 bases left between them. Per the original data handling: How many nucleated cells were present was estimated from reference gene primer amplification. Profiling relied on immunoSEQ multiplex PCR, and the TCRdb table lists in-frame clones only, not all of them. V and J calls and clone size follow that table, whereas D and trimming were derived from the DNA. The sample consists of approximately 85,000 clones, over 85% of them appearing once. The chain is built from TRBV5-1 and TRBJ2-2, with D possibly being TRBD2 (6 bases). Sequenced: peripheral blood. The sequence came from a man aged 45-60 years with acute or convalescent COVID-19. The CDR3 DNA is TGCGCCAGCAGCTCTCGGTCCGGGAGCCTTACCACCGGGGAGCTGTTTTTT. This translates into CASSSRSGSLTTGELFF.